Listed below are T cell receptor beta chains from one sample, sequenced in a study of TIL therapy for anti-PD-1-resistant metastatic lung cancer. The table came from immunoSEQ multiplex PCR; TCRdb's copy has only in-frame clones and leaves some out. The table has tens of thousands of clones, around 87% seen once; the top ten hold just over 2.5%. The sequenced sample was blood, obtained at baseline. The receptors here all came from a person aged 25-85 years with non-small cell lung cancer. CDR3s include the opening cysteine and the closing phenylalanine or tryptophan. A D gene is named only where the DNA matches it firmly. The listing skips clone size in some rows; elsewhere it reads once, few, many or a size class.

TRBD1 - TRBJ2-7 TRBV5-1 CASSWAGTGTYEQYF TGCGCCAGCAGCTGGGCCGGGACAGGAACCTACGAGCAGTACTTC
- - TRBJ1-6 TRBV6-2/TRBV6-3 CASSQGQDLHF TGTGCCAGCAGTCAGGGCCAAGACCTCCACTTT
- - TRBJ1-2 TRBV24-1 CATSQGNYGYTF TGTGCCACCAGCCAGGGGAACTATGGCTACACCTTC
- - TRBJ1-1 TRBV24-1 CATSEYGGTEAFF TGTGCCACCAGTGAGTACGGGGGGACTGAAGCTTTCTTT
- - TRBJ1-5 TRBV24-1 CATSEGNQPQHF TGTGCCACCAGTGAGGGCAATCAGCCCCAGCATTTT
TRBD1 - TRBJ1-2 TRBV2 CASSRGQGRGYTF TGTGCCAGCAGCCGGGGACAGGGTAGAGGCTACACCTTC
TRBD2 - TRBJ2-2 TRBV9 CASSVASGRGELFF TGTGCCAGCAGCGTAGCCAGCGGGAGGGGGGAGCTGTTTTTT
- - TRBJ2-7 TRBV28 CASSLSPTYEQYF TGTGCCAGCAGTTTATCCCCCACCTACGAGCAGTACTTC
- - TRBJ1-4 TRBV5-1 CASSSGNGNEKLFF TGCGCCAGCAGCTCCGGGAACGGTAATGAAAAACTGTTTTTT
- - TRBJ1-2 TRBV28 CASLSGYGYTF TGTGCCAGCCTTAGCGGGTACGGCTACACCTTC
TRBD1 - TRBJ2-5 TRBV12-5 CASGFGTGQETQYF TGTGCTAGTGGTTTCGGGACAGGGCAAGAGACCCAGTACTTC
- - TRBJ1-1 TRBV30 CAWSVLGKGGTEAFF TGTGCCTGGAGTGTACTGGGCAAAGGGGGCACTGAAGCTTTCTTT
- - TRBJ1-1 TRBV5-1 CASSLFDVNTEAFF TGCGCCAGCAGCTTGTTCGACGTAAACACTGAAGCTTTCTTT
- few TRBJ1-1 TRBV27 CASSLGQANTEAFF TGTGCCAGCAGTTTAGGCCAGGCTAACACTGAAGCTTTCTTT
- - TRBJ2-1 TRBV2 CASSEEGAGSNEQFF TGTGCCAGCAGTGAGGAGGGGGCTGGGAGCAATGAGCAGTTCTTC
- - TRBJ1-3 TRBV20-1 CSASNRLRDTIYF TGCAGTGCTAGTAACAGGCTACGCGACACCATATATTTT
TRBD2 - TRBJ2-4 TRBV11-2 CASSLTAGGQNIQYF TGTGCCAGCAGCTTAACGGCGGGGGGCCAAAACATTCAGTACTTC
TRBD2 - TRBJ2-3 TRBV2 CASSPLAGGLADTQYF TGTGCCAGCAGTCCGCTAGCGGGGGGTTTAGCAGATACGCAGTATTTT
- - TRBJ2-1 TRBV28 CASTPTYNEQFF TGTGCCAGCACCCCGACGTACAATGAGCAGTTCTTC
- - TRBJ2-1 TRBV4-1 CASSQEWSPSSYNEQFF TGCGCCAGCAGCCAAGAGTGGAGCCCAAGCTCCTACAATGAGCAGTTCTTC
TRBD2 - TRBJ2-3 TRBV2 CASSESGGGIQDTQYF TGTGCCAGCAGTGAATCTGGCGGGGGGATTCAAGATACGCAGTATTTT
- once TRBJ2-2 TRBV27 CASGSGQTYTGELFF TGTGCCAGCGGATCCGGACAGACTTACACCGGGGAGCTGTTTTTT
- - TRBJ1-3 TRBV7-6 CASSLDGWGSGNTIYF TGTGCCAGCAGCTTAGATGGGTGGGGCTCTGGAAACACCATATATTTT
TRBD1 - TRBJ2-7 TRBV3-1/TRBV3-2 CTSSQDRARYEQYF TGTACCAGCAGCCAGGACAGGGCTCGGTACGAGCAGTACTTC
- - TRBJ2-2 TRBV28 CASSDTNTGELFF TGTGCCAGCAGTGACACGAACACCGGGGAGCTGTTTTTT
- - TRBJ1-5 TRBV6-6 CASSPRGESSNQPQHF TGTGCCAGCAGCCCCCGAGGGGAGTCCAGCAATCAGCCCCAGCATTTT
- - TRBJ1-3 TRBV3-1/TRBV3-2 CASSQEIPSRGTIYF TGTGCCAGCAGCCAAGAAATACCTTCGCGAGGCACCATATATTTT
- - TRBJ2-7 TRBV3-1/TRBV3-2 CASSRGQGPNYEQYF TGTGCCAGCAGCCGAGGGCAGGGGCCAAACTACGAGCAGTACTTC
TRBD1 - TRBJ1-2 TRBV6-5 CASSQRTGAYGYTF TGTGCCAGCAGTCAACGAACAGGGGCCTATGGCTACACCTTC
TRBD1 once TRBJ2-5 TRBV11-2 CASSLGTGGETQYF TGTGCCAGCAGCTTAGGGACAGGGGGAGAGACCCAGTACTTC
TRBD1 - TRBJ1-2 TRBV4-1 CASSQRTGAEGYTF TGCGCCAGCAGCCAACGGACAGGGGCGGAAGGCTACACCTTC
- - TRBJ1-6 TRBV6-5 CASRLQGVSPLHF TGTGCCAGCAGGTTACAGGGTGTTTCACCCCTCCACTTT
- - TRBJ1-1 TRBV6-5 CASSYSGREAFF TGTGCCAGCAGTTACTCGGGCAGGGAAGCTTTCTTT
- - TRBJ1-3 TRBV5-1 CASSLGVTGSGNTIYF TGCGCCAGCAGCTTGGGAGTTACCGGTTCTGGAAACACCATATATTTT
TRBD1 once TRBJ2-1 TRBV4-1 CASSQDRFGRGNEQFF TGCGCCAGCAGCCAAGATCGGTTCGGCAGGGGGAATGAGCAGTTCTTC
- few TRBJ1-5 TRBV3-1/TRBV3-2 CASSQDSPDVNQPQHF TGTGCCAGCAGCCAAGATTCCCCGGACGTCAATCAGCCCCAGCATTTT
- once TRBJ2-3 TRBV11-3 CASSGGALTDTQYF TGTGCCAGCAGCGGAGGAGCACTCACAGATACGCAGTATTTT
- - TRBJ2-1 TRBV11-2 CASSTTRTVDSYNEQFF TGTGCCAGCAGCACAACACGAACAGTCGACTCCTACAATGAGCAGTTCTTC
- - TRBJ1-3 TRBV2 CASTGGPSFSGNTIYF TGTGCCAGCACCGGCGGTCCTTCCTTCTCTGGAAACACCATATATTTT
TRBD1 - TRBJ1-6 TRBV5-6 CASSLRQGLNSPLHF TGTGCCAGCAGCTTACGACAGGGACTAAATTCACCCCTCCACTTT
TRBD2 - TRBJ2-1 TRBV6-5 CASPSGSGSYNEQFF TGTGCCAGCCCTAGCGGGAGTGGCTCCTACAATGAGCAGTTCTTC
TRBD1 once TRBJ2-7 TRBV11-2 CASSLSRGRSYEQYF TGTGCCAGCAGCCTCAGTAGGGGGCGCAGCTACGAGCAGTACTTC
- - TRBJ1-1 TRBV5-1 CASSLGGSAEAFF TGCGCCAGCAGCTTGGGGGGGAGCGCTGAAGCTTTCTTT
TRBD1 - TRBJ2-3 TRBV11-2 CASSSRIVVGQNLDTQYF TGTGCCAGCAGCTCTCGCATAGTGGTGGGACAGAATCTAGATACGCAGTATTTT
- - TRBJ1-3 TRBV3-1/TRBV3-2 CASSQESFSGNTIYF TGTGCCAGCAGCCAAGAATCGTTCTCTGGAAACACCATATATTTT
- - TRBJ1-1 TRBV11-2 CASSLGGVWANTEAFF TGTGCCAGCAGCCTAGGAGGTGTGTGGGCGAACACTGAAGCTTTCTTT
- - TRBJ1-2 TRBV12-5 CASGMTPANYGYTF TGTGCTAGTGGCATGACACCCGCTAACTATGGCTACACCTTC
- - TRBJ2-5 TRBV4-1 CASSQDEKETQYF TGCGCCAGCAGCCAAGATGAAAAAGAGACCCAGTACTTC